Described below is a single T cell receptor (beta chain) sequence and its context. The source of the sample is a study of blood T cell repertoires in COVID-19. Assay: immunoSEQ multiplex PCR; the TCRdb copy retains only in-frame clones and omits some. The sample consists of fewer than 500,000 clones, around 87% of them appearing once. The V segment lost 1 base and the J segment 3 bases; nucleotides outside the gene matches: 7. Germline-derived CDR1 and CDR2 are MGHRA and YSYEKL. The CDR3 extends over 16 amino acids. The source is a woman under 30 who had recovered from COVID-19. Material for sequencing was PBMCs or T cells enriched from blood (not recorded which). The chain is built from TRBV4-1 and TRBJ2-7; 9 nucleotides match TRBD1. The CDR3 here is CASSQVTGTGLYEQYF. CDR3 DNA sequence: TGCGCCAGCAGCCAAGTTACCGGGACAGGGCTCTACGAGCAGTACTTC.